This T cell receptor (beta chain) was documented in a study of blood T cell repertoires in COVID-19. For the study at large: The United States, Italy and Spain were the sources of the acute and convalescent COVID-19 samples. PBMCs, B-cell-depleted T cells, or T cells were the source of the cDNA or gDNA that made up the material.

Profiled with immunoSEQ multiplex PCR; TCRdb holds only in-frame clones, not every one. The repertoire has roughly 87,000 clones, about 83% of them found once; the top ten carry about 8%. Per germline, CDR1 LGHNA and CDR2 YSLEER. The CDR3 loop spans 16 amino acids. Trimming took off 0 bases at V and 7 bases at J, with 15 bases between the two ends. The sequenced sample consisted of peripheral blood. This receptor was obtained from a man aged 50 or older with active COVID-19. The chain employs TRBV4-3 and TRBJ1-4; no definite D call. The CDR3 DNA sequence: TGCGCCAGCAGCCAAGATCTAAGAACGTCGGGTGAAAAACTGTTTTTT. It yields the protein CASSQDLRTSGEKLFF.